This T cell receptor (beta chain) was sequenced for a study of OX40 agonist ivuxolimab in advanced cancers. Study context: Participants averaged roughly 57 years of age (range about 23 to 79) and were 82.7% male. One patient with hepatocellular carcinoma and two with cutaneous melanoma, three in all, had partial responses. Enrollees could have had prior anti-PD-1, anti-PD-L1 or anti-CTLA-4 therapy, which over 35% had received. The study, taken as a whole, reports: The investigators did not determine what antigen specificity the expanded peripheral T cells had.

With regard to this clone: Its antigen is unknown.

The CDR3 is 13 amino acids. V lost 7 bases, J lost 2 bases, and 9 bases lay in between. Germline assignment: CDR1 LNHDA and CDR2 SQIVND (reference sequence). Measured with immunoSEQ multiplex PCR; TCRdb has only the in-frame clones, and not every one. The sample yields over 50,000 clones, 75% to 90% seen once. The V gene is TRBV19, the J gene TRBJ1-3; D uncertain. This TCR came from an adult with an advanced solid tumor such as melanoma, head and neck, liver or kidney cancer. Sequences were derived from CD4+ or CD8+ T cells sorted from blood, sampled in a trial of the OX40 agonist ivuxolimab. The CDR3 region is CASTSAAGNTIYF. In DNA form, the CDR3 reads TGTGCCAGTACCTCAGCAGCTGGAAACACCATATATTTT.